This T cell receptor beta chain was obtained from a study of early T cells in non-severe SARS-CoV-2 infection. Germline V gene data show CDR1 as SEHNR and CDR2 as FQNEAQ (reference sequence). Between the trimmed V and J ends, which lost 1 base and 9 bases, there was a span of 10 bases. The CDR3 has 13 amino acids. This clonotype was seen repeatedly, ten times or more. MiXCR, run by TCRdb on the 5' RACE reads, gives a single entry per CDR3 protein. Here the sample spans roughly 54,000 distinct CDR3 sequences, over 9.5% being singletons. Sequencing was done on a sample of whole blood. This TCR was sampled from an adult who was a healthcare worker with PCR-confirmed SARS-CoV-2 infection or an uninfected control (not recorded which). The V and J genes are TRBV7-9 and TRBJ2-1; no clear D gene. The CDR3 DNA sequence: TGTGCCAGCAGCTTAGGCCCCTTTGGTGAGCAGTTCTTC. This gives the protein CASSLGPFGEQFF.